This T cell receptor beta chain stems from a study of T cell responses to AZD1222 COVID-19 vaccine. Whole-study results and caveats: No day 14 peak samples; only post-peak repertoires were characterized. Spike-specific TCR breadth rose after two AZD1222 doses, and depth rose as well.

The germline V gene encodes CDR1 MNHEY and CDR2 SVGAGI. V was pared by 2 bases and J by 4 bases, with 4 bases of the junction left unmatched. This CDR3 region has 14 residues. The data were produced by immunoSEQ multiplex PCR, yet TCRdb's version contains in-frame clones alone and is incomplete. This table has 100,000 or so clones, approximately 86% appearing once. Notes on this clone: Its target is not known.

This sample comprised peripheral blood, obtained on day 0 of AZD1222 vaccination. This TCR came from an adult in good health. The rearrangement links TRBV6-5 to TRBJ1-1, with 7 bases aligning to TRBD1. The CDR3 region has the DNA TGTGCCAGCAGTTACGCGCCAGGGGGCACTGAAGCTTTCTTT. Translated, it gives CASSYAPGGTEAFF.